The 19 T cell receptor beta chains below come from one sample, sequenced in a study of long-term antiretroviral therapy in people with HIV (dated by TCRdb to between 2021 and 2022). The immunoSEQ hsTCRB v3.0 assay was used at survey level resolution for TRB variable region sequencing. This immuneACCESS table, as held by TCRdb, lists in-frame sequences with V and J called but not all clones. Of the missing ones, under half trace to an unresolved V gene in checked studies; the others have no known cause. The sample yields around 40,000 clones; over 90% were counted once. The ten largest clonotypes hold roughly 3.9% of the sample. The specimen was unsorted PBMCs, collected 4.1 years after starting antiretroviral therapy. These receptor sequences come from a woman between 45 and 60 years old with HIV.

This CDR3 is CASSVDGRMNTEAFF. DNA for the CDR3: TGTGCCAGCAGCGTCGACGGACGTATGAACACTGAAGCTTTCTTT. The J gene is TRBJ1-1, the V gene TRBV7-6; D not certain. This CDR3 spans 15 amino acids. Trimming took off 5 bases at V and 0 bases at J, with 13 bases between the two ends. Germline V gene data show CDR1 as SGHVS and CDR2 as FNYEAQ.

CDR3 sequence (DNA): TGTGCCAGCAGCTTAGCCCTGCCAGAGGGGGAGGATACGCAGTATTTT. It translates to CASSLALPEGEDTQYF. This chain connects TRBV7-6 to TRBJ2-3; D possibly corresponds to TRBD1 (6 bases). The CDR3 runs 16 residues. Germline loops: CDR1 SGHVS, CDR2 FNYEAQ. The ends were cut back, 0 bases at V and 6 bases at J, with 16 bases in the middle. Combining the CDR3 with reference TRBV7-6 and TRBJ2-3 gives the whole variable domain GAGVSQSPRYKVTKRGQDVALRCDPISGHVSLYWYRQALGQGPEFLTYFNYEAQQDKSGLPNDRFSAERPEGSISTLTIQRTEQRDSAMYRCASSLALPEGEDTQYFGPGTRLTVL.

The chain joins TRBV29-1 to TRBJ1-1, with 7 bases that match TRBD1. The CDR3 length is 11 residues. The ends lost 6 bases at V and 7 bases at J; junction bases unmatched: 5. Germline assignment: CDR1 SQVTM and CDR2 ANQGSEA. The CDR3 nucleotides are TGCAGCGTGGTACAGGGGCGTGAAGCTTTCTTT. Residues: CSVVQGREAFF.

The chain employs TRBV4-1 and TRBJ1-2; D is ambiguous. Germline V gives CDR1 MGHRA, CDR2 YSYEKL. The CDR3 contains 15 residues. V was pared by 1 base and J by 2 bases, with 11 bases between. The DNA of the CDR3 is TGCGCCAGCAGCCAAGGTTTTCCCAACAACTATGGCTACACCTTC. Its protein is CASSQGFPNNYGYTF.

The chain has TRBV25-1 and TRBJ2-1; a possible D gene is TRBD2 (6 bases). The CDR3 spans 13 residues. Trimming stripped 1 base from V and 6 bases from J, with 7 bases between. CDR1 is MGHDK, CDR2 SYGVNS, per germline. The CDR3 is CASSEFGGNEQFF. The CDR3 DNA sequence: TGTGCCAGCAGTGAATTCGGGGGCAATGAGCAGTTCTTC. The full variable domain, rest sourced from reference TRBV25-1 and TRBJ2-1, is EADIYQTPRYLVIGTGKKITLECSQTMGHDKMYWYQQDPGMELHLIHYSYGVNSTEKGDLSSESTVSRIRTEHFPLTLESARPSHTSQYLCASSEFGGNEQFFGPGTRLTVL.

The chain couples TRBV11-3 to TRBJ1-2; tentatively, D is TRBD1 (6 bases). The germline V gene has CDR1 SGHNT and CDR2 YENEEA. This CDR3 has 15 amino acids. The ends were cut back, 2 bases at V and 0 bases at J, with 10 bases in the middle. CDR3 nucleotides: TGTGCCAGCAGCTTACCAGACAGGTCTAACTATGGCTACACCTTC. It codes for CASSLPDRSNYGYTF.

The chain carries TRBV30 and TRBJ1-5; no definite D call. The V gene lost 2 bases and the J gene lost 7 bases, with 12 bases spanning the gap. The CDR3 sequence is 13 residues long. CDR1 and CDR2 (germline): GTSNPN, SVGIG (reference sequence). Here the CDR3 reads CAWSLTSGQPQHF. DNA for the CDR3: TGTGCCTGGAGTCTTACCTCGGGGCAGCCCCAGCATTTT. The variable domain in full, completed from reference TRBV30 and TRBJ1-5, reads SQTIHQWPATLVQPVGSPLSLECTVEGTSNPNLYWYRQAAGRGLQLLFYSVGIGQISSEVPQNLSASRPQDRQFILSSKKLLLSDSGFYLCAWSLTSGQPQHFGDGTRLSIL.

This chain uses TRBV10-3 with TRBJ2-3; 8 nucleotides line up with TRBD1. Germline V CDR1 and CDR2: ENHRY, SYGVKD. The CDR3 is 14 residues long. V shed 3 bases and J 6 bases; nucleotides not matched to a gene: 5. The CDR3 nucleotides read TGTGCCATCAGTGACGGCAGGGGGCTGGATACGCAGTATTTT. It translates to CAISDGRGLDTQYF.

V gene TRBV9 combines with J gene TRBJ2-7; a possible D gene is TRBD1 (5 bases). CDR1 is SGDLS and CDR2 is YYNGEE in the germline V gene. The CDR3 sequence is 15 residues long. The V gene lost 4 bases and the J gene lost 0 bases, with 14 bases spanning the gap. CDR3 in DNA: TGTGCCAGCAGCACCAGCGTAGGGGCCTCCTACGAGCAGTACTTC. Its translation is CASSTSVGASYEQYF.

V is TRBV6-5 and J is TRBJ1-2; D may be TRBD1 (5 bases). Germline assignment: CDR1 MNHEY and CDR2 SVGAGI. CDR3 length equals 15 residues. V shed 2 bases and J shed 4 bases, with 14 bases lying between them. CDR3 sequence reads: CASSYGSGRAYGYTF. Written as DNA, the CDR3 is TGTGCCAGCAGTTACGGATCGGGGCGCGCCTATGGCTACACCTTC.

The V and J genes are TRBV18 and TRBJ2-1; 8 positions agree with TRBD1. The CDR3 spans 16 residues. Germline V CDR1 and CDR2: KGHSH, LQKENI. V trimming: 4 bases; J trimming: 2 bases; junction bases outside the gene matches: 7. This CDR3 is CASSQDRAPPYNEQFF. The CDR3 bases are TGTGCCAGCTCACAGGACAGGGCCCCCCCCTACAATGAGCAGTTCTTC.

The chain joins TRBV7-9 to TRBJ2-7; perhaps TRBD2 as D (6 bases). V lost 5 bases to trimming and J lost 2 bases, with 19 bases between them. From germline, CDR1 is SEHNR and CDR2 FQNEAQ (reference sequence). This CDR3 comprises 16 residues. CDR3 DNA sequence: TGTGCCAGCAGCCCCGTTGGGACTCTCTCGCCCTACGAGCAGTACTTC. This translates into CASSPVGTLSPYEQYF.

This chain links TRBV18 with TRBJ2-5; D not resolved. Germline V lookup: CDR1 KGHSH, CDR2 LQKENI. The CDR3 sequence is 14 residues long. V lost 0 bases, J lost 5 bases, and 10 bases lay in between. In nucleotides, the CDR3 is TGTGCCAGCTCACCACCGATTTTACAGGAGACCCAGTACTTC. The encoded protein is CASSPPILQETQYF.

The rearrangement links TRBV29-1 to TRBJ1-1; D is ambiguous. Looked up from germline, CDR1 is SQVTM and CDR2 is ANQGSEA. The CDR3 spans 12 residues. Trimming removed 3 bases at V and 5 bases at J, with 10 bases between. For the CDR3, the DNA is TGCAGCGTTGACGGAGCCATTACTGAAGCTTTCTTT. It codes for CSVDGAITEAFF.

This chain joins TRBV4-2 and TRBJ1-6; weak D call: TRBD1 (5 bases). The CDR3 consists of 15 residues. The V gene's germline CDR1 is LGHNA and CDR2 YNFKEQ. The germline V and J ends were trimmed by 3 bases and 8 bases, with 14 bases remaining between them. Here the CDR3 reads CASSQLRMGDSPLHF. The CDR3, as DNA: TGTGCCAGCAGCCAGTTGCGAATGGGGGATTCACCCCTCCACTTT.

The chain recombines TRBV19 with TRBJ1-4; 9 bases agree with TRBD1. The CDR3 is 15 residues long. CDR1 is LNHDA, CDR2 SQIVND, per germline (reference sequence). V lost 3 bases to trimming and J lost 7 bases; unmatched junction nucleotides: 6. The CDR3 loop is CASSISGQGSEKLFF. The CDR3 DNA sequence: TGTGCCAGTAGTATCTCGGGACAGGGCAGTGAAAAACTGTTTTTT.

CDR3 residues: CASSLWSGTYEQYF. In nucleotides, the CDR3 is TGTGCCAGCAGCTTATGGAGCGGGACCTACGAGCAGTACTTC. The J gene is TRBJ2-7, the V gene TRBV11-2; 7 bases line up with TRBD2. This CDR3 has 14 amino acids. Germline CDR1 and CDR2: SGHAT and FQNNGV. J gave up 2 bases and V 2 bases, and 3 bases lay outside the gene matches.

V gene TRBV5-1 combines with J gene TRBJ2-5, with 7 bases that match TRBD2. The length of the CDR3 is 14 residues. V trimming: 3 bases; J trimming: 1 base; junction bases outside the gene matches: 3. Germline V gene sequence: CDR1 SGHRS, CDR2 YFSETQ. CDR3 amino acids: CASSSGGSQETQYF. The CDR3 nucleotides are TGCGCCAGCAGCTCGGGAGGCAGCCAAGAGACCCAGTACTTC.

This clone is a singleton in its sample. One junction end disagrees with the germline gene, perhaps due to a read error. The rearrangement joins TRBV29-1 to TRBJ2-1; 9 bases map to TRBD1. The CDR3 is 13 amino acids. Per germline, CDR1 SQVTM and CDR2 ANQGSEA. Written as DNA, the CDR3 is TGCGGCGTGCGGACAGGGGCCTACAATGAGCAGTTCTTC. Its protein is CGVRTGAYNEQFF.